The T cell receptor beta chain under discussion was sequenced for a study of identifying expanded T cells in peripheral blood. V was clipped by 0 bases and J by 4 bases, with 19 bases between them. The CDR3 totals 18 residues. CDR1 and CDR2 from the germline V gene are MNHEY and SMNVEV (reference sequence). Study-level points and caveats: Roughly 1.2 clones differed between technical replicates, versus about 15 and 19 over time. Across healthy donors, higher total template counts meant significantly greater approximately two-week count variance.

On this clone itself: Its antigen is not identified.

TCRdb's table, derived via immunoSEQ multiplex PCR, lists solely in-frame clones and lacks some. The sample consists of 50,000 to 75,000 clones, about 83% of them appearing once. The sample comprised blood. The rearrangement joins TRBV27 to TRBJ2-1, with D tentatively TRBD1 (6 bases). The clonotype originates from a person between 18 and 69 years old in good health. The CDR3 DNA sequence: TGTGCCAGCAGTTTATCCATCTTAGGCAGGGGTGAATACAATGAGCAGTTCTTC. It encodes CASSLSILGRGEYNEQFF.